This T cell receptor beta chain was sequenced during a study of Graves' ophthalmopathy and Graves' hyperthyroidism. Overall study results and limits: Forecasting of ophthalmopathy progression by the model achieved over 55% sensitivity and 72.22% specificity. Appearing in blood as well were most expanded thyroid clonotypes above 0.001 frequency.

RNA transcripts served as template for amplifying TCR beta CDR3 sequences. An initial RT-PCR round employing HTBI primers preceded a second-round multiplex PCR. TCRdb analysed the multiplex PCR reads with MiXCR anew, one entry per CDR3 protein. The sample consists of 400,000 or so distinct CDR3 sequences, approximately 17% of them appearing once. The CDR3 has 14 residues. Germline trimming cut 8 bases from V and 2 bases from J; bases unmatched to any gene: 7. CDR1 is MNHNS and CDR2 is SASEGT in the germline V gene. Worth noting for this clonotype: What it binds is not known.

The source of this sequence is an adult woman with stable Graves' hyperthyroidism. Sequenced: peripheral blood. The rearrangement links TRBV6-1 to TRBJ2-3, with 7 bases identical to TRBD1. DNA of the CDR3: TGTGCCAGCGGAAGAACAGGGGACACAGATACGCAGTATTTT. Its protein is CASGRTGDTDTQYF.